The table lists the clone carrying this T cell receptor beta chain with a few counts. Its antigen is not known. This sample was taken from a study of post-analysis software for immune sequencing data. Study-wide background: Recorded disease courses covered relapsing-remitting, secondary progressive and progressive-relapsing multiple sclerosis. Some patients had no subtype annotation.

Study outcomes and limitations: F measure showed strong co-clustering of same-batch samples. Roughly five TRBV segments were significantly more frequent in patients than in controls. TRBV5-6, TRBV5-1 and TRBV20-1 were among these segments.

The length of the CDR3 is 15 residues. Per germline, CDR1 LNHNV and CDR2 YYDKDF (reference sequence). V was trimmed by 5 bases and J by 0 bases, leaving 14 bases between them. Unique-molecular-identifier-tagged TCR beta cDNA libraries were used. With roughly 1 to 11 million T cells as the source, 450,000 to 600,000 cDNA molecules resulted. In TCRdb, the PCR reads were re-called with MiXCR into one record per CDR3 protein. The sample shows 350,000 to 500,000 distinct CDR3 sequences, 35% to 45% of them seen only once. The receptor was derived from a girl between 2 and 10 years old with multiple sclerosis. The V call is TRBV15, the J call TRBJ2-7; tentatively, D is TRBD2 (6 bases). Sequencing input: blood. In nucleotides, the CDR3 is TGTGCCACCAGCCATCAACTAGCCAGCTCCTACGAGCAGTACTTC. Amino acids: CATSHQLASSYEQYF.